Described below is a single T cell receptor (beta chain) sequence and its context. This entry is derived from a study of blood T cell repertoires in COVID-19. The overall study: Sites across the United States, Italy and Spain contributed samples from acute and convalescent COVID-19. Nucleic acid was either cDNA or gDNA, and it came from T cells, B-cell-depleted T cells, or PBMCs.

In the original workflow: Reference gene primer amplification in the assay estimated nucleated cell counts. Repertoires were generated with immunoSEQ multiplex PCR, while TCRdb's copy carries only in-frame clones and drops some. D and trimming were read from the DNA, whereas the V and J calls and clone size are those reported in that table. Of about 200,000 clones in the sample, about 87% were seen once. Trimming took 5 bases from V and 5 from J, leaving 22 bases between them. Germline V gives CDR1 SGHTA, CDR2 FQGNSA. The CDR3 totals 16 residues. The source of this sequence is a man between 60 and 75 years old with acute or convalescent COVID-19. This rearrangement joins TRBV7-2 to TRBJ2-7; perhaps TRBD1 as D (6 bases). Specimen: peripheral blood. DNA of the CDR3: TGTGCCAGCAGCGAACCAAACAGGGCCCTCCGGGACGAGCAGTACTTC. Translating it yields CASSEPNRALRDEQYF. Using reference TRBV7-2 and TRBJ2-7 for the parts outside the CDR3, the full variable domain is GAGVSQSPSNKVTEKGKDVELRCDPISGHTALYWYRQSLGQGLEFLIYFQGNSAPDKSGLPSDRFSAERTGGSVSTLTIQRTQQEDSAVYLCASSEPNRALRDEQYFGPGTRLTVT.